These T cell receptor beta chains were read from a single sample in a study of control samples from healthy donors and cancer patients. Only in-frame clones appear in the TCRdb table, and some are missing; sequencing was by immunoSEQ multiplex PCR. The sample consists of around 75,000 clones, roughly 92% of them appearing once. The sequencing sample was made of blood. Source of these receptors: a woman aged 55-75 years in good health. Both conserved end residues are part of each CDR3. A D gene is named only where the DNA matches it firmly. The listing skips clone size in some rows; elsewhere it reads once, few, many or a size class.

clone size	V gene	D gene	J gene	CDR3 DNA	CDR3 protein
-	TRBV5-1	-	TRBJ1-5	TGCGCCAGCAGCTTGGCGGGGTATAGCAATCAGCCCCAGCATTTT	CASSLAGYSNQPQHF
-	TRBV10-1	-	TRBJ2-5	TGCGCCAGCAGTGGTCAGGGCTTTGAGGAGACCCAGTACTTC	CASSGQGFEETQYF
-	TRBV3-1/TRBV3-2	-	TRBJ1-4	TGTGCCAGCAGCCAATCCACAGGGAGGGAACTGTTTTTT	CASSQSTGRELFF
-	TRBV2	TRBD1	TRBJ2-7	TGTGCCAGCAGTCCGATTAGGACAGGGGGATACGAGCAGTACTTC	CASSPIRTGGYEQYF
-	TRBV2	-	TRBJ2-1	TGTGCCAGCAGTGAACGGAATGAGCAGTTCTTC	CASSERNEQFF
-	TRBV5-1	TRBD1	TRBJ2-3	TGCGCCAGCAGCTTGGGGACAGGGGGCGACACAGATACGCAGTATTTT	CASSLGTGGDTDTQYF
-	TRBV6-5	-	TRBJ1-2	TGTGCCAGCAGACGCCCTTCGGGAAACTATGGCTACACCTTC	CASRRPSGNYGYTF
-	TRBV27	TRBD2	TRBJ2-5	TGTGCCAGCCACCGGGGGGGAGTTTTTGAGACCCAGTACTTC	CASHRGGVFETQYF
-	TRBV11-1	TRBD2	TRBJ2-1	TGTGCCTCGAAAGGCGGGAGGAGTAGTAATGAGCAGTTCTTC	CASKGGRSSNEQFF
-	TRBV19	-	TRBJ2-7	TGTGCCAGTAGTATAGGGACCCCCCCGGTCGAGCAGTACTTC	CASSIGTPPVEQYF
-	TRBV28	-	TRBJ1-2	TGTGCCAGCACCACAGGAGAAAATGGCTACACCTTC	CASTTGENGYTF
-	TRBV18	-	TRBJ1-4	TGTGCCAGCTCACCGAGGTCAGGGGACGAAAAACTGTTTTTT	CASSPRSGDEKLFF
-	TRBV11-2	TRBD2	TRBJ2-5	TGTGCCAGCAGCCAGAATCCATTTGGACGAGCGGGGATCCAAGAGACCCAGTACTTC	CASSQNPFGRAGIQETQYF
once	TRBV7-9	-	TRBJ1-4	TGTGCCAGCAGCGCCTTTCCCGCAACTAATGAAAAACTGTTTTTT	CASSAFPATNEKLFF
-	TRBV11-2	TRBD2	TRBJ2-1	TGTGCCAGCAGCTCCCGACTAGCGGGAATGAATGAGCAGTTCTTC	CASSSRLAGMNEQFF
-	TRBV10-3	TRBD2	TRBJ2-5	TGTGCCACCCGGACTAGCGGGAGGCACGAGACCCAGTACTTC	CATRTSGRHETQYF
once	TRBV29-1	-	TRBJ2-1	TGCAGCGCCGCCCCTCAGAACAATGAGCAGTTCTTC	CSAAPQNNEQFF
-	TRBV10-3	-	TRBJ1-3	TGTGCCATCAGTGTCAGTGGAAACACCATATATTTT	CAISVSGNTIYF
-	TRBV7-9	-	TRBJ2-6	TGTGCCAGCAGCTTACGGGCAGGCTCTGGGGCCAACGTCCTGACTTTC	CASSLRAGSGANVLTF
-	TRBV18	-	TRBJ1-4	TGTGCCAGCTCCCGAGGAGGGGATGAAAAACTGTTTTTT	CASSRGGDEKLFF
-	TRBV7-9	-	TRBJ2-2	TGTGCCAGCAGCTCTTGGAGCAGAACCGGGGAGCTGTTTTTT	CASSSWSRTGELFF
-	TRBV20-1	TRBD2	TRBJ2-3	TGCAGTGCTAGTCCGGGACTAGCGTCTCCTAGCACAGATACGCAGTATTTT	CSASPGLASPSTDTQYF
-	TRBV5-6	TRBD1	TRBJ1-1	TGTGCCAGCAGCTTCTACGGACAGGGCCTGAACACTGAAGCTTTCTTT	CASSFYGQGLNTEAFF
once	TRBV9	TRBD2	TRBJ2-2	TGTGCCAGCAGCGTAAGTGGCGGACTAGCGGGGAACACCGGGGAGCTGTTTTTT	CASSVSGGLAGNTGELFF
-	TRBV7-9	TRBD1	TRBJ2-1	TGTGCCAGCGCAGGGGAGGGGACAGGGAGCTCCTACAATGAGCAGTTCTTC	CASAGEGTGSSYNEQFF
once	TRBV7-9	-	TRBJ1-1	TGTGCCAGCAGCTTAGACGGAGTTGAAGCTTTCTTT	CASSLDGVEAFF
-	TRBV18	TRBD1	TRBJ1-2	TGTGCCAGCTCACCCCGCTCAGGGGGCCATGATGGCTACACCTTC	CASSPRSGGHDGYTF
-	TRBV29-1	-	TRBJ2-1	TGCAGCGTTGTGGAGGCGGTCGGTGAGCAGTTCTTC	CSVVEAVGEQFF
-	TRBV19	-	TRBJ1-5	TGTGCCAGTAGTATGCAAGTAAACACCAATCAGCCCCAGCATTTT	CASSMQVNTNQPQHF
-	TRBV5-1	-	TRBJ2-1	TGCGCCAGCAGCAAAGGTAGCTCCTACAATGAGCAGTTCTTC	CASSKGSSYNEQFF
-	TRBV15	TRBD2	TRBJ2-7	TGTGCCACCAGCAGAGATCAGGCTAGCGGGAGCTCCTACGAGCAGTACTTC	CATSRDQASGSSYEQYF
-	TRBV2	TRBD2	TRBJ2-1	TGTGCCAGCAGTACCAGCGGGAGGGCCCTTGAGCAGTTCTTC	CASSTSGRALEQFF
once	TRBV5-5	TRBD2	TRBJ2-5	TGTGCCAGCAGCTCCGGACTAGCGGGCCTACAAGAGACCCAGTACTTC	CASSSGLAGLQETQYF
-	TRBV27	TRBD1	TRBJ2-7	TGTGCCAGCAGGGGCGGGACAGGCTCCTACGAGCAGTACTTC	CASRGGTGSYEQYF
-	TRBV10-1	-	TRBJ1-4	TGCGCCAGCAGTGATGGGTCAACTAATGAAAAACTGTTTTTT	CASSDGSTNEKLFF
-	TRBV9	TRBD1	TRBJ1-4	TGTGCCAGCAGCCAAACAGGGGCGGGCGAAAAACTGTTTTTT	CASSQTGAGEKLFF
-	TRBV5-4	TRBD2	TRBJ2-1	TGTGCCAGCAGCGCCGGGACTAGCGGATACAATGAGCAGTTCTTC	CASSAGTSGYNEQFF
-	TRBV7-9	-	TRBJ2-1	TGTGCCAGCACCTCCCAAAGCCCCGGGACTTCTCGTCATGAGCAGTTCTTC	CASTSQSPGTSRHEQFF
-	TRBV29-1	TRBD2	TRBJ2-2	TGCAGCGTTTTGCGGAGCGGGGGCGGGGAGCTGTTTTTT	CSVLRSGGGELFF
once	TRBV30	-	TRBJ1-2	TGTGCCTGGAGTGTACGGGAGAATTATGGCTACACCTTC	CAWSVRENYGYTF
-	TRBV10-1	-	TRBJ2-2	TGCGCCAGCAGTGTAGGGGGTCTCGCCGGGGAGCTGTTTTTT	CASSVGGLAGELFF
-	TRBV6-4	TRBD1	TRBJ1-1	TGTGCCAGCACCGAGGGACAGGGAACTGAAGCTTTCTTT	CASTEGQGTEAFF
-	TRBV6-5	-	TRBJ2-1	TGTGCCAGCAGGACTAGGGCCTTATTCCACAATGAGCAGTTCTTC	CASRTRALFHNEQFF
once	TRBV15	TRBD2	TRBJ2-3	TGTGCCACCAGCAGAGATAGCGGGAGGATGGATACGCAGTATTTT	CATSRDSGRMDTQYF
once	TRBV15	TRBD2	TRBJ2-1	TGTGCCACCAGCAGAGATCCAACTAGCGGTTACAATGAGCAGTTCTTC	CATSRDPTSGYNEQFF